The 26 T cell receptor beta chains listed next were all sequenced from one sample in a study of cytomegalovirus exposure and HLA in healthy donors. Primers: 60 Vbeta forward and 13 Jbeta reverse. This table comes from immunoSEQ multiplex PCR, and its TCRdb copy is limited to in-frame clones, with some not included. The sample has about 110,000 clones, about two thirds seen once. Sequenced: PBMCs. All receptors derive from a woman in her 70s in good health and CMV-seropositive.

This chain connects TRBV27 to TRBJ2-7; 7 bases agree with TRBD1. CDR1 MNHEY and CDR2 SMNVEV come from the germline V gene (reference sequence). V shed 5 bases, J shed 3 bases, and the junction held 13 bases outside the gene matches. This CDR3 has 16 amino acids. CDR3 sequence (DNA): TGTGCCAGCAGTGGGCTCCACAGGGGCCTTTTCTACGAGCAGTACTTC. Residues: CASSGLHRGLFYEQYF.

This clone was observed a handful of times. The gene calls are TRBV9 and TRBJ1-2; D is uncertain. V was cut by 5 bases and J by 4 bases, with 9 bases left in between. Germline assignment: CDR1 SGDLS and CDR2 YYNGEE. The CDR3 is 12 residues long. This chain's CDR3 is CASSPGVYGYTF. CDR3 bases: TGTGCCAGCAGTCCCGGGGTCTATGGCTACACCTTC.

The sample holds one count of this clone. The V call is TRBV27, the J call TRBJ2-1; TRBD1 agrees at 8 bases. V gave up 6 bases and J gave up 2 bases; unmatched junction bases: 9. Germline CDR1 and CDR2: MNHEY and SMNVEV (reference sequence). The CDR3 contains 16 residues. CDR3 residues: CASSRGPPSAYNEQFF. CDR3 nucleotides: TGTGCCAGCAGCAGGGGGCCGCCCTCTGCCTACAATGAGCAGTTCTTC.

This chain uses TRBV5-6 with TRBJ2-3, with D unclear. CDR3 length equals 14 residues. The germline V and J ends were trimmed by 2 bases and 3 bases, with 10 bases remaining between them. Germline CDR1 reads SGHDT; CDR2 reads YYEEEE. The CDR3 sequence is CASSFRTSTDTQYF. As DNA, the CDR3 is TGTGCCAGCAGCTTTCGCACTTCGACAGATACGCAGTATTTT. The entire variable domain, with the rest obtained from reference TRBV5-6 and TRBJ2-3, is as follows: DAGVTQSPTHLIKTRGQQVTLRCSPKSGHDTVSWYQQALGQGPQFIFQYYEEEERQRGNFPDRFSGHQFPNYSSELNVNALLLGDSALYLCASSFRTSTDTQYFGPGTRLTVL.

The genes are TRBV6-5 and TRBJ1-4; TRBD1 matches 8 bases. CDR1 and CDR2 from the germline V gene are MNHEY and SVGAGI. V shed 2 bases, J shed 8 bases, and the junction held 10 bases outside the gene matches. This CDR3 is 16 amino acids long. CDR3 region: CASSYTQQGVWEKLFF. The CDR3 nucleotides read TGTGCCAGCAGTTACACCCAACAGGGGGTGTGGGAAAAACTGTTTTTT.

This clone is a singleton in its sample. The V call is TRBV30, the J call TRBJ1-2; 7 nucleotides align to TRBD1. Germline-derived CDR1 and CDR2 are GTSNPN and SVGIG (reference sequence). V lost 5 bases to trimming and J lost 2 bases; unmatched junction nucleotides: 5. CDR3 length equals 13 residues. The CDR3 is CAWGLTGNYGYTF. In nucleotides, the CDR3 is TGTGCCTGGGGGCTGACAGGGAACTATGGCTACACCTTC.

The CDR3 region is CASSPEGGANTGELFF. DNA for the CDR3: TGTGCCAGCTCCCCCGAGGGGGGGGCGAACACCGGGGAGCTGTTTTTT. The chain is built from TRBV4-2 and TRBJ2-2; TRBD2 is a possible D gene (7 bases). Trimming pared 8 bases from V and 0 bases from J, leaving 16 bases between. CDR1 is LGHNA, CDR2 YNFKEQ, per germline. The CDR3 runs to 16 residues.

The CDR3 is CASSLFPGDNSPLHF. As DNA, the CDR3 is TGTGCCAGCAGCTTGTTTCCGGGGGATAATTCACCCCTCCACTTT. V gene TRBV5-4 combines with J gene TRBJ1-6, with D perhaps matching TRBD1 (5 bases). V lost 1 base and J 5 bases, leaving 10 bases between the germline ends. The germline V gene has CDR1 SGHNT and CDR2 YYREEE (reference sequence). This CDR3 is 15 amino acids long.

V gene TRBV2 combines with J gene TRBJ2-3, with TRBD2 matching 16 bases. This CDR3 region has 17 residues. With 5 bases clipped from V and 2 bases from J, the junction kept 4 bases outside the gene matches. Germline assignment: CDR1 SNHLY and CDR2 FYNNEI. The CDR3 spells CASSSGLAGGTTDTQYF. In DNA form, the CDR3 reads TGTGCCAGCAGTTCGGGACTAGCGGGGGGGACCACAGATACGCAGTATTTT.

This rearrangement joins TRBV19 to TRBJ1-1; D is undetermined. The CDR3 runs to 13 residues. From germline, CDR1 is LNHDA and CDR2 SQIVND (reference sequence). Trimming cost V 6 bases and J 7 bases, with 15 bases left between them. CDR3 sequence: CASSPVPTVEAFF. The CDR3 DNA reads as TGTGCCAGTAGCCCTGTCCCTACAGTTGAAGCTTTCTTT.

The chain joins TRBV13 to TRBJ2-1; D perhaps matches TRBD2 (6 bases). This CDR3 region has 15 residues. V lost 5 bases, J lost 3 bases, and 14 bases lay in between. Germline V gene data show CDR1 as PRHDT and CDR2 as FYEKMQ (reference sequence). Here the CDR3 DNA reads TGTGCCAGCAGCCCCAGGACTATACGCTACAATGAGCAGTTCTTC. As protein: CASSPRTIRYNEQFF.

V gene TRBV7-2 combines with J gene TRBJ1-3; D gene unclear. Germline V gene data show CDR1 as SGHTA and CDR2 as FQGNSA. The length of the CDR3 is 15 residues. V lost 4 bases to trimming and J lost 4 bases, with 14 bases between them. The CDR3 spells CASSSNPTLGNTIYF. The CDR3 DNA sequence: TGTGCCAGCAGCTCCAATCCTACGCTGGGAAACACCATATATTTT.

The chain employs TRBV19 and TRBJ1-5, with 8 nucleotides matching TRBD1. From germline, CDR1 is LNHDA and CDR2 SQIVND (reference sequence). CDR3 length: 15 amino acids. V gave up 6 bases and J gave up 7 bases; unmatched junction bases: 11. The CDR3 region is CASRAGQGLWQPQHF. CDR3 in DNA: TGTGCCAGTAGGGCAGGACAGGGCCTTTGGCAGCCCCAGCATTTT.

The CDR3 nucleotides read TGCGCCAGCAGCGAGACAGGTGGGGCCAACGTCCTGACTTTC. Protein: CASSETGGANVLTF. This chain uses TRBV4-1 with TRBJ2-6, with D perhaps matching TRBD1 (6 bases). V lost 5 bases, J lost 3 bases, and 8 bases lay in between. The germline gives CDR1 MGHRA, CDR2 YSYEKL. The CDR3 is 14 amino acids.

The V call is TRBV7-2, the J call TRBJ2-1; 10 nucleotides align to TRBD2. CDR1 is SGHTA, CDR2 FQGNSA, per germline. J was trimmed by 9 bases and V by 5 bases; bases with no gene match: 10. There are 15 residues in the CDR3. This chain's CDR3 is CASSPTSGVGSEQFF. CDR3 DNA sequence: TGTGCCAGCAGCCCCACTAGCGGGGTAGGGTCTGAGCAGTTCTTC.

This chain joins TRBV2 and TRBJ2-1, with 10 nucleotides matching TRBD1. Losses at the gene ends were 6 bases for V and 7 bases for J; bases not matched to a gene: 6. Germline V gene sequence: CDR1 SNHLY, CDR2 FYNNEI. The CDR3 contains 14 residues. Here the CDR3 reads CASRVTGGKNEQFF. The DNA of the CDR3 is TGTGCCAGCAGAGTGACAGGGGGCAAAAATGAGCAGTTCTTC. Together with reference TRBV2 and TRBJ2-1, the CDR3 gives the full variable domain: EPEVTQTPSHQVTQMGQEVILRCVPISNHLYFYWYRQILGQKVEFLVSFYNNEISEKSEIFDDQFSVERPDGSNFTLKIRSTKLEDSAMYFCASRVTGGKNEQFFGPGTRLTVL.

V gene TRBV30 combines with J gene TRBJ1-5; 8 bases map to TRBD1. Germline loops: CDR1 GTSNPN, CDR2 SVGIG (reference sequence). The CDR3 covers 14 residues. V lost 1 base and J lost 3; bases outside the gene matches: 2. The CDR3 sequence: CAWSATGVNQPQHF. DNA of the CDR3: TGTGCCTGGAGTGCGACAGGGGTCAATCAGCCCCAGCATTTT. The full variable domain, its missing parts supplied by reference TRBV30 and TRBJ1-5, is SQTIHQWPATLVQPVGSPLSLECTVEGTSNPNLYWYRQAAGRGLQLLFYSVGIGQISSEVPQNLSASRPQDRQFILSSKKLLLSDSGFYLCAWSATGVNQPQHFGDGTRLSIL.

This chain connects TRBV6-6 to TRBJ1-5; D possibly corresponds to TRBD1 (5 bases). Germline CDR1 MNHNY, CDR2 SVGAGI (reference sequence). The CDR3 runs 16 residues. Trimming took off 6 bases at V and 7 bases at J, with 22 bases between the two ends. CDR3 nucleotides: TGTGCCAGCAGCCATACCTCGGCAGGGTCGGAGCAGCCCCAGCATTTT. Its protein product is CASSHTSAGSEQPQHF.

The V gene is TRBV10-3, the J gene TRBJ1-2, with D perhaps matching TRBD1 (5 bases). Germline V lookup: CDR1 ENHRY, CDR2 SYGVKD. V shed 3 bases and J shed 0 bases, with 11 bases lying between them. This CDR3 has 15 amino acids. The CDR3 DNA reads as TGTGCCATCAGTGATGACAGCTCCCCTAACTATGGCTACACCTTC. This codes for CAISDDSSPNYGYTF.

The CDR3 is CAWGRGTIGYTF. Written as DNA, the CDR3 is TGTGCCTGGGGGAGGGGGACAATCGGCTACACCTTC. The chain has TRBV30 and TRBJ1-2; possible D gene TRBD1, 6 bases. CDR3 length: 12 residues. Germline lookup yields CDR1 GTSNPN and CDR2 SVGIG (reference sequence). The germline V and J ends were trimmed by 5 bases and 8 bases, with 15 bases remaining between them.

The V gene is TRBV4-1, the J gene TRBJ2-5; 9 bases map to TRBD2. With V trimmed by 5 bases and J by 5 bases, 12 bases remained unmatched. From germline, CDR1 is MGHRA and CDR2 YSYEKL. There are 16 residues in the CDR3. In nucleotides, the CDR3 is TGCGCCAGCAGCGAAGCGGGGGGTCGTGTGAGGGAGACCCAGTACTTC. Residues: CASSEAGGRVRETQYF.

The chain recombines TRBV6-5 with TRBJ2-3; 9 bases are a match to TRBD1. Germline V gene sequence: CDR1 MNHEY, CDR2 SVGAGI. The V gene end was trimmed by 8 bases and the J gene end by 3 bases; junction bases not matched to a gene: 9. The CDR3 runs 15 residues. CDR3 sequence: CASSWGQGLTDTQYF. Written as DNA, the CDR3 is TGTGCCAGCTCCTGGGGACAGGGTTTAACAGATACGCAGTATTTT.

The genes are TRBV6-5 and TRBJ1-4; D unclear. In germline, CDR1 is MNHEY, CDR2 SVGAGI. This CDR3 is built from 14 residues. V was cut by 5 bases and J by 0 bases, with 7 bases left in between. The chain's CDR3 is CASSSRSTNEKLFF. In DNA form, the CDR3 reads TGTGCCAGCAGTAGCCGCTCAACTAATGAAAAACTGTTTTTT.

This chain joins TRBV2 and TRBJ1-1, with D unclear. Germline CDR1 SNHLY, CDR2 FYNNEI. CDR3 length: 13 amino acids. The V end lost 7 bases, the J end lost 4 bases, and 13 bases lay between the germline ends. The CDR3 DNA sequence: TGTGCCAGCATATTTGTGCGGGGCACTGAAGCTTTCTTT. Translation gives CASIFVRGTEAFF.

A few counts support this clone. This chain links TRBV19 with TRBJ1-1, with TRBD1 matching over 11 bases. Per germline, CDR1 LNHDA and CDR2 SQIVND (reference sequence). Trimming took 6 bases from V and 5 from J; bases not matched to a gene: 8. CDR3 length equals 15 residues. The DNA for the CDR3 is TGTGCCAGTAGCCCCGTCGGGACAGGGGGAACTGAAGCTTTCTTT. Its translation: CASSPVGTGGTEAFF.

This clone was seen a single time. The chain has TRBV2 and TRBJ1-2; 7 nucleotides line up with TRBD1. The CDR3 is 12 amino acids. Germline values: CDR1 SNHLY, CDR2 FYNNEI. Losses at the gene ends were 8 bases for V and 7 bases for J; bases not matched to a gene: 7. The chain's CDR3 is CASGQGGGGYTF. In DNA form, the CDR3 reads TGTGCCAGCGGACAAGGGGGCGGTGGCTACACCTTC.